This T cell receptor (beta chain) was recorded in a study of CD8 T cells in Susac syndrome. Regarding the study as a whole: As acknowledged by the study, its TCR sequencing and HLA analysis included a relatively small number of individuals. The authors found no clonal expansion in Susac syndrome CD4+ T cell repertoires.

Trimming took 7 bases from V and 3 from J, leaving 31 bases between them. The germline V gene encodes CDR1 MNHNS and CDR2 SASEGT. CDR3 size: 19 residues. Comment on this clonotype: Its specificity is not known.

Random hexamers served to reverse transcribe roughly 0.45 to 1 ug RNA. The immunoSEQ assay covered 54 Vbeta and 13 Jbeta segments for CDR3. TCRdb redid the calling of the immunoSEQ multiplex PCR reads with MiXCR, one entry per CDR3 protein. The profile shows 210,000 or so distinct CDR3 sequences, about 94% of them singletons. The sample consisted of CD4+ T cells from PBMCs. This TCR came from a human donor with Susac syndrome. The rearrangement links TRBV6-1 to TRBJ2-7; D tentatively reads TRBD1 or TRBD2 (5 bases each). For the CDR3, the DNA is TGTGCCAGCACTGGGACCAGGGCCCGAAACCCCCGAGTAGGCTACGAGCAGTACTTC. It is translated as CASTGTRARNPRVGYEQYF.